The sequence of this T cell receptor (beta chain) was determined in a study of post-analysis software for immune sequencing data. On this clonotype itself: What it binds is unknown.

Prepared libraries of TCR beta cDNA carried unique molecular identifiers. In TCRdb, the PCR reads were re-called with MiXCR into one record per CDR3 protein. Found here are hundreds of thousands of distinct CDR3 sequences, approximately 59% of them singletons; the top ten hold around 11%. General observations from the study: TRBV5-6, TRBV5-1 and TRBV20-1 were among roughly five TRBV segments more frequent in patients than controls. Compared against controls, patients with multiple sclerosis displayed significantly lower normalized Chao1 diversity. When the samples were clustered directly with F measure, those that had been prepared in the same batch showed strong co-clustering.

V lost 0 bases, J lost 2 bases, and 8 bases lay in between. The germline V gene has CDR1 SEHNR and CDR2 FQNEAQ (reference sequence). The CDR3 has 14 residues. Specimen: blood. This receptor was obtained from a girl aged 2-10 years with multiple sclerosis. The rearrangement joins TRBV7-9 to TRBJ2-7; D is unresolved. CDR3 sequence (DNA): TGTGCCAGCAGCTTAGCGGGCAAAACCTACGAGCAGTACTTC. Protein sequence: CASSLAGKTYEQYF.